This record looks at one T cell receptor beta chain sequence and its context. Its antigen is undetermined. Regarding the study as a whole: Tumor Tregs overlapped most with tumor, then blood, naive CD4+ cells.

In TCRdb, the 5' RACE reads were re-called with MiXCR into one record per CDR3 protein. The table shows 50,000 to 75,000 distinct CDR3 sequences, with about 20% occurring only once. The TCR comes from a female donor with breast cancer. The source material was memory CD4+ T cells sorted from a lymph node. Subset specified: memory CD4+ T cells, CD4+CD45RO+CD25-.

This CDR3 is CASSVGQGVRETQYF. The CDR3, as DNA: TGCGCCAGCAGCGTGGGACAGGGGGTCCGAGAGACCCAGTACTTC. The chain carries TRBV5-1 and TRBJ2-5; 11 nucleotides match TRBD1. This CDR3 has 15 residues. The germline gives CDR1 SGHRS, CDR2 YFSETQ. V was clipped by 4 bases and J by 4 bases; unmatched bases: 6.